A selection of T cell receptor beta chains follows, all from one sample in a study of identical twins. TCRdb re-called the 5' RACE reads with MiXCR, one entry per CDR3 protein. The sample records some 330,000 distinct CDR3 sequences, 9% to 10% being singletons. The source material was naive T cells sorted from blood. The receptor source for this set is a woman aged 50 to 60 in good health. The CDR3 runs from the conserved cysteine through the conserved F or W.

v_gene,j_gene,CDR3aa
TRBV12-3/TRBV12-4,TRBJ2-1,CASSFSLHVEQFF
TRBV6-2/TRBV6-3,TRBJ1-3,CATASSGNTIYF
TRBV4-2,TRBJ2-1,CASSQVTLAGVGEQFF
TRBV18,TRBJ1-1,CASSPVAADAFF
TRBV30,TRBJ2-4,CAWSVGPGLIQYF
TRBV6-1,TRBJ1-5,CASITGGRDQPQHF
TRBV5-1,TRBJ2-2,CASSVVGLQNTGELFF
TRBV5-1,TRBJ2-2,CASDETGGWTGELFF
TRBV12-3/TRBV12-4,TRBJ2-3,CASSSRLAGGPGTDTQYF
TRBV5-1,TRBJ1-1,CASSLAPGRGTEAFF
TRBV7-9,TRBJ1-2,CASVEGQGLAGYTF
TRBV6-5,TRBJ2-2,CASSHQGPPGELFF
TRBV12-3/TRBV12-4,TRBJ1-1,CASKKQGISTEAFF
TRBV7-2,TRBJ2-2,CASSLAPGNTGELFF
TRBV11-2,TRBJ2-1,CASSFSGLAYNEQFF
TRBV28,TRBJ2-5,CASIGRAGGLSTQYF
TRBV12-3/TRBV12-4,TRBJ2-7,CASSLHIAGGKSYEQYF
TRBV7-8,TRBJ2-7,CASSEALNSYEQYF
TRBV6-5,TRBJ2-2,CASSYSILPGGLNTGELFF
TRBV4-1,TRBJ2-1,CASSLMPSSYNEQFF
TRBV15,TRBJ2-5,CATSRAPAGEETQYF
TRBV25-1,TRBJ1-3,CASSGQGAGNTIYF
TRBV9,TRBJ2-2,CASSVGTATGELFF
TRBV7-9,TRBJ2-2,CASSLEGRNTGELFF
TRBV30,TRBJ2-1,CAWGTGGGGPYNEQFF
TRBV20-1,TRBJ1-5,CSAREPDGYSNQPQHF
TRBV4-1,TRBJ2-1,CASSQDLLALHNEQFF
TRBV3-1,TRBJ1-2,CASRETGTPSRGYTF
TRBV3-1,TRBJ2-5,CASSQADRKETQYF
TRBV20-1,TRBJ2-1,CSASPTSGLTYNEQFF
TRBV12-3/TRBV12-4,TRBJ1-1,CASSLRGRNTEAFF
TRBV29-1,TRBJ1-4,CSATGPSSEKLFF
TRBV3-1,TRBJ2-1,CASSQDSKGNEQFF
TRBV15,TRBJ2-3,CATSRGNTDTQYF
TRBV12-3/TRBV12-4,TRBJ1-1,CASTMYGGVDTEAFF
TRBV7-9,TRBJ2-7,CASSLLGQGEKQYF
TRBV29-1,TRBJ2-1,CSVSDRERREQFF